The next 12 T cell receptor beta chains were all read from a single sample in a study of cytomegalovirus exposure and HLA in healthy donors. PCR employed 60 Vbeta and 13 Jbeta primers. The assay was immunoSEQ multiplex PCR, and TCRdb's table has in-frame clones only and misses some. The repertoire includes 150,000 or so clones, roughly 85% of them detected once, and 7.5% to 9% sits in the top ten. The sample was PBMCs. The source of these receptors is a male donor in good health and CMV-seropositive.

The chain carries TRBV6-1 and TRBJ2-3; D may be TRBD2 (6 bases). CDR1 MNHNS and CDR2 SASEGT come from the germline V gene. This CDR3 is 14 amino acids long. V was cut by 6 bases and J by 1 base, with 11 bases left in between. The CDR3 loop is CASSRDSRTDTQYF. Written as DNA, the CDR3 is TGTGCCAGCAGCAGGGACTCTCGCACAGATACGCAGTATTTT.

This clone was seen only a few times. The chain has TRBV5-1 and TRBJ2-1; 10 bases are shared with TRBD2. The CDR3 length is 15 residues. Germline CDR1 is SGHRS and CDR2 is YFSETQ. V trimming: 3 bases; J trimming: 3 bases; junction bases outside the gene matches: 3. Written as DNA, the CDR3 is TGCGCCAGCAGCTCTACTAGCGGGATCTACAATGAGCAGTTCTTC. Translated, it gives CASSSTSGIYNEQFF. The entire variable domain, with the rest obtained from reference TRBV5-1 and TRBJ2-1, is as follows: KAGVTQTPRYLIKTRGQQVTLSCSPISGHRSVSWYQQTPGQGLQFLFEYFSETQRNKGNFPGRFSGRQFSNSRSEMNVSTLELGDSALYLCASSSTSGIYNEQFFGPGTRLTVL.

The CDR3 loop reads CASSYSPSGTHNEQFF. CDR3 in DNA: TGTGCCAGCAGTTACTCGCCTAGCGGGACCCACAATGAGCAGTTCTTC. The chain joins TRBV6-5 to TRBJ2-1; 9 bases map to TRBD2. The CDR3 contains 16 residues. CDR1 is MNHEY and CDR2 is SVGAGI in the germline V gene. The junction had 5 bases not matched to a gene; V was cut back by 0 bases and J by 5 bases.

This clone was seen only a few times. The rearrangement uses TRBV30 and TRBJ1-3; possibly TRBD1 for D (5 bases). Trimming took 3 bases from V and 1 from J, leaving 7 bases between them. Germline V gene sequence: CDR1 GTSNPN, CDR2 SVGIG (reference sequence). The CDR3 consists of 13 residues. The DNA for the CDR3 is TGTGCCTGGAGCAGGGCTTCTGGAAACACCATATATTTT. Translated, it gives CAWSRASGNTIYF.

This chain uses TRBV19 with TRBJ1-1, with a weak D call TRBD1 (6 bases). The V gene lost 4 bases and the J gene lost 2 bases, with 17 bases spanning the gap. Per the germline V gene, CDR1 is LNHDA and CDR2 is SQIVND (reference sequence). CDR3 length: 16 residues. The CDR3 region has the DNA TGTGCCAGTAGTAGCCCCCAGCAGGGGCCAAACACTGAAGCTTTCTTT. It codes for CASSSPQQGPNTEAFF. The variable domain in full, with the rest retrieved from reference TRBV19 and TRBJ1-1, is DGGITQSPKYLFRKEGQNVTLSCEQNLNHDAMYWYRQDPGQGLRLIYYSQIVNDFQKGDIAEGYSVSREKKESFPLTVTSAQKNPTAFYLCASSSPQQGPNTEAFFGQGTRLTVV.

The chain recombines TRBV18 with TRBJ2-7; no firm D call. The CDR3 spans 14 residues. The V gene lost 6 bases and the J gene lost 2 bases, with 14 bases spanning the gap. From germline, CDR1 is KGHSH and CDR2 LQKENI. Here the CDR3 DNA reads TGTGCCAGCTCCACCGAGGCGGAACCCTACGAGCAGTACTTC. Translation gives CASSTEAEPYEQYF.

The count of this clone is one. The CDR3 loop reads CAWRDRDEQYF. The CDR3 nucleotides are TGTGCCTGGAGGGACAGGGACGAGCAGTACTTC. The genes are TRBV30 and TRBJ2-7; TRBD1 aligns across 8 bases. V lost 3 bases to trimming and J lost 5 bases; unmatched junction nucleotides: 0. CDR3 size: 11 residues. Germline CDR1 is GTSNPN and CDR2 is SVGIG (reference sequence).

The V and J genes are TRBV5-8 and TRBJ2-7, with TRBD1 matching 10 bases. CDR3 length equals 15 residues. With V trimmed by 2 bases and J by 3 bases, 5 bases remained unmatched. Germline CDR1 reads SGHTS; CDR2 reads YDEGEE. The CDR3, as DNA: TGTGCCAGCAGCTTCACCGGGACAGGGGTCTACGAGCAGTACTTC. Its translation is CASSFTGTGVYEQYF.

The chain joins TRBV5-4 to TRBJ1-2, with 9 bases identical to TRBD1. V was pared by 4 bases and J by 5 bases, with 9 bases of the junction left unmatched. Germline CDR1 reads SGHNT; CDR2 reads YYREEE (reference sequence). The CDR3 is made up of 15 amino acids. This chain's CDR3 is CASSLGTGNRYGYTF. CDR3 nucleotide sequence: TGTGCCAGCAGCCTTGGGACAGGGAATCGGTATGGCTACACCTTC.

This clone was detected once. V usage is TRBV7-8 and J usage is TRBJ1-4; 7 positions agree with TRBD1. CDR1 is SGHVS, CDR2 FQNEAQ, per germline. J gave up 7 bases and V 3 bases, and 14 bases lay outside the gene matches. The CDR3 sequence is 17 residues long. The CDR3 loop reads CASSFRQGRAFGEKLFF. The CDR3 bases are TGTGCCAGCAGCTTTCGACAGGGACGAGCTTTTGGTGAAAAACTGTTTTTT.

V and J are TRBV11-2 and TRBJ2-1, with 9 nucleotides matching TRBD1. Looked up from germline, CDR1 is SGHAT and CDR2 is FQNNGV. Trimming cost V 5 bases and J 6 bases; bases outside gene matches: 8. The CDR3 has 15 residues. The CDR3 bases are TGTGCCAGCAGCCAATGGACAGGGGACCGCAATGAGCAGTTCTTC. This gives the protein CASSQWTGDRNEQFF.

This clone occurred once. CDR3 sequence reads: CASSQDEGRQGKGYTF. CDR3 nucleotide sequence: TGCGCCAGCAGCCAAGATGAGGGGAGGCAGGGCAAGGGCTACACCTTC. The chain has TRBV4-3 and TRBJ1-2; D may be TRBD1 (5 bases). CDR1 LGHNA and CDR2 YSLEER come from the germline V gene. The ends were cut back, 0 bases at V and 8 bases at J, with 19 bases in the middle. CDR3 length equals 16 residues.